This T cell receptor (beta chain) was identified during a study of T cell clones after liver transplantation. Across the whole study: Subjects received no induction therapy and standard immunosuppression until randomization at 12-24 months post-transplant.

The method was immunoSEQ multiplex PCR; TCRdb's version includes in-frame clones alone and lacks a portion of them. The sample lists under 60,000 clones, more than 70% seen once, with around 9.1% in the top ten. Comment on this clone: The antigen is not known.

Overall study findings and caveats: A larger donor-reactive than third-party decline suggested partial antigen-specific deletion.

Germline-derived CDR1 and CDR2 are MDHEN and SYDVKM. This CDR3 spans 12 amino acids. Trimming took 5 bases from V and 6 from J, leaving 10 bases between them. The sequencing here drew on CD4+ T cells from blood, taken at the 22-month timepoint. This chain uses TRBV28 with TRBJ1-2, with no clear D. This receptor was obtained from a human patient who received a liver transplant. Certain T cells may be donor cells from the graft. This CDR3 reads CASSTLRHGYTF. CDR3 DNA: TGTGCCAGCAGTACCCTCCGTCATGGCTACACCTTC.